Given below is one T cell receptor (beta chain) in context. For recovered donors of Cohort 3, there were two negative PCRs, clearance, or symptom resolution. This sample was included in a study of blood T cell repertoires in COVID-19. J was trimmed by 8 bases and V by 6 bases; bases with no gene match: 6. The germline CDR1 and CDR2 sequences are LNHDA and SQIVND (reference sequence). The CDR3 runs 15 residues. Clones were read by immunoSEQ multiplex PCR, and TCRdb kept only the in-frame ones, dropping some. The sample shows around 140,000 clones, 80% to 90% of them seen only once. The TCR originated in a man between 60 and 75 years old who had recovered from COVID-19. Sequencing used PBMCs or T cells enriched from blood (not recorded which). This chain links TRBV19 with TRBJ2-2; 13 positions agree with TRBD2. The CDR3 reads CASSGLAGVRGELFF. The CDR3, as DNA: TGTGCCAGTAGCGGACTAGCGGGGGTCAGGGGGGAGCTGTTTTTT.